This section outlines one T cell receptor (beta chain) sequence together with its context. Its antigen remains unknown. Healthy bone marrow donors formed the donor group. Primers included in the PCR were 60 Vbeta and 13 Jbeta primers. Repertoires were generated with immunoSEQ multiplex PCR, while TCRdb's copy carries only in-frame clones and drops some. This sample has approximately 130,000 clones, with about 83% found just once. The CDR3 spans 12 residues. V was pared by 2 bases and J by 2 bases, with 4 bases between. Per the germline V gene, CDR1 is ENHRY and CDR2 is SYGVKD. This sample is part of a study of cytomegalovirus exposure and HLA in healthy donors. Study-level information: When 398 donors were genotyped, roughly four fifths of them were found to fall in the Caucasian-associated ancestry cluster.

Overall study findings and caveats: Most observed TCR sequences were rare, whereas some public TCRs were detected in many donors.

Sequenced input: PBMCs. The sequence was obtained from a woman aged 25 to 39 in good health and CMV-seronegative. This chain links TRBV10-3 with TRBJ2-7; D remains unclear. In nucleotides, the CDR3 is TGTGCCATCAGTGAGCAGGCCTACGAGCAGTACTTC. This translates into CAISEQAYEQYF.